A selection of T cell receptor beta chains follows, all from one sample in a study of regulatory T cells in long-lasting Graves disease. TCRdb recomputed calls from the multiplex PCR reads with MiXCR, one row per CDR3 protein. The sample consists of hundreds of thousands of distinct CDR3 sequences, roughly a sixth of them appearing once. The data also belong to a second study, concerning T cells in Graves' hyperthyroidism and ophthalmopathy.

The sequenced sample was peripheral blood mononuclear cells (PBMCs), obtained at new diagnosis, from a patient treated with antithyroid drugs. The origin of the receptors is a middle-aged woman with Graves disease. Both conserved end residues are part of each CDR3. The order of the fields is J gene, clone size, D gene, V gene, CDR3 protein, CDR3 DNA. The D gene is left open where the match is weak. Rows give clone size only sometimes, using once, few, many, or a class for an expanded clone.

>TRBJ2-1|few|TRBD2|TRBV24-1
CATSDLSLAGGSNGQFF
TGTGCCACCAGTGATTTGAGTCTAGCGGGGGGATCCAATGGGCAGTTCTTC
>TRBJ1-2|many|TRBD1|TRBV20-1
CSARGQGSGYTF
TGCAGTGCTAGGGGACAGGGGAGCGGCTACACCTTC
>TRBJ1-2|.|.|TRBV10-3
CAIKSREADYGYTF
TGTGCCATCAAGTCCAGGGAGGCAGACTATGGCTACACCTTC
>TRBJ2-3|many|.|TRBV5-6
CASSVFWRTDTQYF
TGTGCCAGCAGCGTGTTTTGGCGGACAGATACGCAGTATTTT
>TRBJ2-7|many|TRBD1|TRBV5-1
CASSGGTGDQNEQYF
TGCGCCAGCAGCGGGGGGACAGGGGATCAGAACGAGCAGTACTTC
>TRBJ1-6|.|.|TRBV20-1
CSAREGGSGNSPLHF
TGCAGTGCTAGAGAAGGGGGAAGCGGGAATTCACCCCTCCACTTT
>TRBJ2-7|.|.|TRBV12-3/TRBV12-4
CASSPGSGQGLPYEQYF
TGTGCCAGCAGCCCTGGCTCCGGGCAGGGTTTACCCTACGAGCAGTACTTC
>TRBJ2-7|many|.|TRBV7-9
CASSTRDWDYEQYF
TGTGCCAGCAGCACGAGGGATTGGGACTACGAGCAGTACTTC
>TRBJ2-5|many|TRBD2|TRBV20-1
CSASNPTSGGVETQYF
TGCAGTGCTAGCAACCCGACTAGCGGGGGCGTTGAGACCCAGTACTTC
>TRBJ1-6|.|.|TRBV27
CASSLEGGYSPLHF
TGTGCCAGCAGTTTAGAGGGCGGGTATTCACCCCTCCACTTT
>TRBJ2-5|few|.|TRBV12-5
CASGGGTQYF
TGTGCTAGTGGAGGCGGGACCCAGTACTTC
>TRBJ1-2|many|.|TRBV5-5
CASSLLAGELLTF
TGTGCCAGCAGCTTGTTGGCAGGAGAACTTCTCACCTTC
>TRBJ1-1|few|.|TRBV14
CASSQQARVNTEAFF
TGTGCCAGCAGCCAGCAGGCACGAGTGAACACTGAAGCTTTCTTT
>TRBJ2-7|many|TRBD2|TRBV6-9
CASSYPRVSGGYEQYF
TGTGCCAGCAGTTACCCGAGGGTTAGCGGGGGGTACGAGCAGTACTTC
>TRBJ2-7|few|TRBD1|TRBV10-3
CAIRPGQSSYEQYF
TGTGCCATCAGACCGGGACAGAGCTCCTACGAGCAGTACTTC
>TRBJ1-1|few|.|TRBV3-1
CASSQDKKNTKAFF
TGTGCCAGCAGCCAAGATAAGAAGAACACTAAAGCTTTCTTT
>TRBJ1-1|few|.|TRBV6-2/TRBV6-3
CASSLGGGWSTEAFF
TGTGCCAGCAGCCTAGGTGGGGGATGGTCCACTGAAGCTTTCTTT
>TRBJ1-1|few|TRBD1|TRBV12-3/TRBV12-4
CASGTGPIEAFF
TGTGCCAGCGGGACAGGGCCAATTGAAGCTTTCTTT
>TRBJ1-2|many|.|TRBV12-3/TRBV12-4
CASSLAASAYGYTF
TGTGCCAGCAGTTTAGCGGCCAGCGCGTATGGCTACACCTTC
>TRBJ1-1|.|TRBD1|TRBV28
CASSTPGTGVTEAFF
TGTGCCAGCAGTACTCCCGGGACAGGGGTAACTGAAGCTTTCTTT
>TRBJ2-5|.|.|TRBV9
CASSSGTAGQETQYF
TGTGCCAGCAGCTCCGGGACAGCGGGCCAAGAGACCCAGTACTTC
>TRBJ1-2|many|.|TRBV24-1
CATMGQPGQGYTF
TGTGCCACCATGGGCCAGCCCGGGCAGGGCTACACCTTC
>TRBJ2-7|many|TRBD2|TRBV20-1
CSASAGTGGLAGPSYEQYF
TGCAGTGCTAGCGCCGGGACAGGAGGACTAGCGGGGCCCTCTTACGAGCAGTACTTC
>TRBJ2-3|many|.|TRBV7-9
CASSALLAATDTQYF
TGTGCCAGCAGCGCCCTGTTAGCGGCCACAGATACGCAGTATTTT
>TRBJ1-4|few|TRBD1|TRBV29-1
CSDRGDEKLFF
TGCAGCGACAGGGGCGATGAAAAACTGTTTTTT
>TRBJ2-4|many|TRBD1|TRBV7-9
CASSSQDRGGDIQYF
TGTGCCAGCAGCTCTCAGGACAGGGGTGGAGACATTCAGTACTTC
>TRBJ2-2|.|TRBD1|TRBV6-2/TRBV6-3
CASTLDRVSGELFF
TGTGCCAGCACCTTGGACAGGGTTAGCGGGGAGCTGTTTTTT
>TRBJ1-4|many|TRBD1|TRBV7-8
CASSLTQGAWEKLFF
TGTGCCAGCAGCTTGACACAGGGGGCCTGGGAAAAACTGTTTTTT
>TRBJ2-3|few|.|TRBV5-1
CASSLQAGGGSTDTQYF
TGCGCCAGCAGCCTGCAAGCAGGGGGGGGTTCCACAGATACGCAGTATTTT
>TRBJ1-1|many|.|TRBV5-1
CASSLDGGKTEAFF
TGCGCCAGCAGCTTGGATGGGGGGAAGACTGAAGCTTTCTTT
>TRBJ2-7|.|.|TRBV6-2/TRBV6-3
CASSYRPVGYEQYF
TGTGCCAGCAGTTACCGTCCTGTTGGTTACGAGCAGTACTTC
>TRBJ2-5|.|TRBD2|TRBV29-1
CSVIVSPGGETQYF
TGCAGCGTTATAGTCAGCCCGGGAGGAGAGACCCAGTACTTC
>TRBJ2-2|.|.|TRBV2
CASSVPRDGPNTGELSF
TGTGCCAGCAGTGTACCCCGGGACGGACCCAACACCGGGGAGCTGTCTTTT
>TRBJ1-2|many|.|TRBV3-1
CASSQATGLYGYTF
TGTGCCAGCAGCCAGGCAACAGGACTCTATGGCTACACCTTC
>TRBJ1-4|.|TRBD1|TRBV6-5
CASSYLRGHANEKLFF
TGTGCCAGCAGTTACCTTAGGGGGCATGCTAATGAAAAACTGTTTTTT
>TRBJ1-1|few|.|TRBV28
CASSQNRVTEAFF
TGCGCCAGCAGCCAGAACAGGGTCACTGAAGCTTTCTTT
>TRBJ1-2|many|TRBD1|TRBV10-3
CAISASDRGYGYTF
TGTGCCATCAGTGCCTCCGACAGGGGCTATGGCTACACCTTC
>TRBJ2-6|few|TRBD1|TRBV12-3/TRBV12-4
CASTPGQGDSGANVLTF
TGTGCCAGCACACCGGGACAGGGGGACTCTGGGGCCAACGTCCTGACTTTC
>TRBJ1-1|many|.|TRBV28
CASSPNDRLNTEAFF
TGTGCCAGCAGTCCGAATGACAGATTGAACACTGAAGCTTTCTTT
>TRBJ2-7|many|.|TRBV28
CASSTSGVFREQYF
TGTGCCAGCAGCACCTCCGGGGTCTTCCGCGAGCAGTACTTC
>TRBJ1-1|many|.|TRBV5-1
CASSRDIPSGEAFF
TGCGCCAGCAGCCGTGACATCCCGTCCGGTGAAGCTTTCTTT
>TRBJ1-3|many|TRBD1|TRBV3-1
CASSQGTGVQNTIYF
TGTGCCAGCAGCCAAGGAACAGGGGTCCAAAACACCATATATTTT
>TRBJ1-6|.|TRBD1|TRBV12-3/TRBV12-4
CASRGTGESGPLHF
TGTGCCAGCAGGGGGACAGGGGAGTCGGGACCCCTCCACTTT
>TRBJ2-3|many|.|TRBV5-1
CASSLELHTDTQYF
TGCGCCAGCAGCTTGGAACTCCACACAGATACGCAGTATTTT
>TRBJ2-7|many|.|TRBV7-2
CASSSTDVLGPYEQYF
TGTGCCAGCAGCTCGACAGATGTCTTAGGGCCATACGAGCAGTACTTC
>TRBJ2-7|many|TRBD1|TRBV12-3/TRBV12-4
CASSRAGTGVNEQYF
TGTGCCAGCAGTCGAGCCGGGACAGGGGTCAACGAGCAGTACTTC
>TRBJ2-5|few|TRBD2|TRBV3-1
CASSLLAGRQETQYF
TGTGCCAGCAGCCTACTAGCGGGGCGGCAAGAGACCCAGTACTTC
>TRBJ2-2|.|.|TRBV7-6
CASSLAPQGNTGELFF
TGTGCCAGCAGCTTAGCCCCACAGGGAAACACCGGGGAGCTGTTTTTT